The next 21 T cell receptor beta chains were all read from a single sample in a study of blood T cell repertoires in COVID-19. The assay was immunoSEQ multiplex PCR, and TCRdb's table has in-frame clones only and misses some. Of about 120,000 clones in the sample, 88% were seen once. Source material: peripheral blood. The receptors derive from a human donor in a cohort sampled during active COVID-19.

This chain links TRBV25-1 with TRBJ2-5; 11 bases fit TRBD2. Trimming at V came to 6 bases and at J to 7 bases, leaving 7 bases not matched to a gene. CDR1 is MGHDK and CDR2 is SYGVNS in the germline V gene. The CDR3 spans 14 residues. In nucleotides, the CDR3 is TGTGCCAGCAGCGGGACTAGCGGCTTATCGACCCAGTACTTC. Amino acid sequence: CASSGTSGLSTQYF.

The chain joins TRBV19 to TRBJ1-1; possibly TRBD1 for D (6 bases). The CDR3 has 16 amino acids. The V gene lost 10 bases and the J gene lost 0 bases, with 21 bases spanning the gap. Germline-derived CDR1 and CDR2 are LNHDA and SQIVND (reference sequence). CDR3: CATTIAQGFMNTEAFF. CDR3 nucleotides: TGTGCCACCACAATCGCGCAGGGGTTCATGAACACTGAAGCTTTCTTT.

J is TRBJ2-7 and V is TRBV3-1 (or the pseudogene TRBV3-2); 10 bases map to TRBD1. Germline lookup yields CDR1 LGHDT and CDR2 YNNKEL (reference sequence). V trimming: 7 bases; J trimming: 6 bases; junction bases outside the gene matches: 9. This CDR3 is built from 14 residues. The CDR3 DNA sequence: TGTGCCAGCACCGCCGGGACAGGGGTAGGCGAGCAGTACTTC. Encoded protein: CASTAGTGVGEQYF.

The chain uses TRBV5-4 and TRBJ2-3; 10 nucleotides line up with TRBD2. The V and J ends lost 0 bases and 3 bases, in that order; junction bases with no gene match: 7. CDR3 length: 17 residues. Germline values: CDR1 SGHNT, CDR2 YYREEE (reference sequence). The CDR3 region has the DNA TGTGCCAGCAGCTTGGCCCCGGGACTAGCGAGGACAGATACGCAGTATTTT. Translating gives CASSLAPGLARTDTQYF.

This chain joins TRBV6-1 and TRBJ1-5; 7 bases match TRBD1. The junction had 4 bases not matched to a gene; V was cut back by 2 bases and J by 0 bases. The length of the CDR3 is 16 residues. From germline, CDR1 is MNHNS and CDR2 SASEGT. CDR3 nucleotides: TGTGCCAGCAGTGAATCTCCAGGGGGTAGCAATCAGCCCCAGCATTTT. It codes for CASSESPGGSNQPQHF.

The chain has TRBV30 and TRBJ1-1; 9 bases are a match to TRBD1. The CDR3 sequence is 13 residues long. J lost 2 bases, V lost 5 bases, and 3 bases had no gene match. Germline lookup yields CDR1 GTSNPN and CDR2 SVGIG (reference sequence). This chain's CDR3 is CAWVQGANTEAFF. In nucleotides, the CDR3 is TGTGCCTGGGTACAGGGGGCAAACACTGAAGCTTTCTTT.

V gene TRBV29-1 combines with J gene TRBJ2-7; 9 bases are a match to TRBD1. This CDR3 region has 14 residues. The V segment lost 6 bases and the J segment 4 bases; nucleotides outside the gene matches: 10. Germline V gene lookup returns CDR1 SQVTM and CDR2 ANQGSEA. CDR3 sequence (DNA): TGCAGCGTCGAAACAGGGGGCGCTTTTTACGAGCAGTACTTC. Translating gives CSVETGGAFYEQYF.

This clone occurred once. The chain carries TRBV5-4 and TRBJ1-1; TRBD1 aligns across 10 bases. V lost 1 base to trimming and J lost 4 bases; unmatched junction nucleotides: 1. Germline V gene lookup returns CDR1 SGHNT and CDR2 YYREEE (reference sequence). The CDR3 has 14 residues. The CDR3 coding sequence is TGTGCCAGCAGCTTGCGGACAGGGGGCACTGAAGCTTTCTTT. Amino acid sequence: CASSLRTGGTEAFF.

The chain has TRBV18 and TRBJ2-5, with D perhaps TRBD1 (6 bases). Germline V gene sequence: CDR1 KGHSH, CDR2 LQKENI. The CDR3 runs to 15 residues. Trimming removed 2 bases at V and 1 base at J, with 11 bases between. The CDR3 spells CASSPGDTIQETQYF. The CDR3 region has the DNA TGTGCCAGCTCACCAGGGGACACAATCCAAGAGACCCAGTACTTC. The full variable domain, with the rest looked up from reference TRBV18 and TRBJ2-5, is NAGVMQNPRHLVRRRGQEARLRCSPMKGHSHVYWYRQLPEEGLKFMVYLQKENIIDESGMPKERFSAEFPKEGPSILRIQQVVRGDSAAYFCASSPGDTIQETQYFGPGTRLLVL.

The V and J genes are TRBV7-6 and TRBJ2-1, with D hard to call. The CDR3 contains 15 residues. Trimming took off 1 base at V and 0 bases at J, with 7 bases between the two ends. From germline, CDR1 is SGHVS and CDR2 FNYEAQ. DNA of the CDR3: TGTGCCAGCAGCTTAGGTGCCAGCTCCTACAATGAGCAGTTCTTC. Protein: CASSLGASSYNEQFF.

This chain connects TRBV29-1 to TRBJ2-7; TRBD1 agrees at 9 bases. The J segment lost 0 bases and the V segment lost 7 bases, leaving 7 bases of the junction unmatched. Germline-derived CDR1 and CDR2 are SQVTM and ANQGSEA. The CDR3 sequence is 14 residues long. CDR3 in amino acids: CSAADRGASYEQYF. CDR3 DNA: TGCAGCGCCGCGGACAGGGGAGCCTCCTACGAGCAGTACTTC.

The sample holds one count of this clone. V and J are TRBV7-8 and TRBJ2-7, with D tentatively TRBD2 (5 bases). The CDR3 length is 13 residues. Per germline, CDR1 SGHVS and CDR2 FQNEAQ. V was cut by 2 bases and J by 1 base, with 6 bases left in between. The CDR3 loop is CASSLLASYEQYF. CDR3 DNA sequence: TGTGCCAGCAGCTTACTAGCATCCTACGAGCAGTACTTC.

The chain couples TRBV7-2 to TRBJ2-1; 10 bases match TRBD2. The germline CDR1 and CDR2 sequences are SGHTA and FQGNSA. V dropped 6 bases and J dropped 10; count of bases not matched to a gene: 9. This CDR3 is 14 amino acids long. The DNA of the CDR3 is TGTGCCAGCAGGCCCGGAACTAGCGGGACAGAGCAGTTCTTC. This translates into CASRPGTSGTEQFF.

The V gene is TRBV7-9, the J gene TRBJ2-5, with 11 positions matching TRBD2. The germline CDR1 and CDR2 sequences are SEHNR and FQNEAQ (reference sequence). The CDR3 loop spans 18 amino acids. V lost 4 bases to trimming and J lost 5 bases; unmatched junction nucleotides: 15. CDR3 DNA sequence: TGTGCCAGCAGCTCCCCCGGGGGTAGCGGGGGGGCCGTGGAGACCCAGTACTTC. Its translation: CASSSPGGSGGAVETQYF. Drawing the rest from reference TRBV7-9 and TRBJ2-5, the complete variable domain is DTGVSQNPRHKITKRGQNVTFRCDPISEHNRLYWYRQTLGQGPEFLTYFQNEAQLEKSRLLSDRFSAERPKGSFSTLEIQRTEQGDSAMYLCASSSPGGSGGAVETQYFGPGTRLLVL.

The rearrangement links TRBV6-6 to TRBJ1-1; D is ambiguous. The ends were cut back, 6 bases at V and 1 base at J, with 6 bases in the middle. CDR3 length: 12 amino acids. Germline CDR1 reads MNHNY; CDR2 reads SVGAGI (reference sequence). CDR3 protein: CASRPGNTEAFF. CDR3 in DNA: TGTGCCAGCAGGCCAGGGAACACTGAAGCTTTCTTT.

This chain uses TRBV5-8 with TRBJ1-5, with D possibly TRBD1 on 5 matching bases. Germline V gene sequence: CDR1 SGHTS, CDR2 YDEGEE. The V gene lost 1 base and the J gene lost 9 bases, with 14 bases spanning the gap. This CDR3 is built from 14 residues. CDR3 residues: CASSLLQEPGPQHF. The CDR3 region has the DNA TGTGCCAGCAGCTTGTTACAGGAACCGGGGCCCCAGCATTTT.

CDR3 nucleotides: TGTGCCAGCAGCTTGACTAGCCTTAGCTCCTACGAGCAGTACTTC. Its translation is CASSLTSLSSYEQYF. The gene calls are TRBV5-4 and TRBJ2-7; possibly TRBD2 for D (6 bases). The V end lost 1 base, the J end lost 0 bases, and 11 bases lay between the germline ends. This CDR3 region has 15 residues. Per the germline V gene, CDR1 is SGHNT and CDR2 is YYREEE (reference sequence).

The rearrangement uses TRBV7-9 and TRBJ2-1, with D hard to call. CDR3 size: 15 residues. Trimming cost V 2 bases and J 3 bases, with 11 bases left between them. The germline gives CDR1 SEHNR, CDR2 FQNEAQ (reference sequence). The CDR3 DNA follows: TGTGCCAGCAGCTTAAACCCCCCTATCTACAATGAGCAGTTCTTC. As protein: CASSLNPPIYNEQFF.

The chain is built from TRBV29-1 and TRBJ2-3; 7 nucleotides line up with TRBD2. CDR1 is SQVTM, CDR2 ANQGSEA, per germline. CDR3 size: 10 residues. With V trimmed by 8 bases and J by 7 bases, 3 bases remained unmatched. CDR3 amino acids: CSTGGNTQYF. CDR3 coding DNA: TGCAGCACCGGGGGGAATACGCAGTATTTT.

The V gene is TRBV5-5, the J gene TRBJ1-2; D is unclear. Germline V gene data show CDR1 as SGHKS and CDR2 as YYEKEE (reference sequence). The CDR3 is 16 amino acids. V was clipped by 4 bases and J by 6 bases, with 22 bases between them. Here the CDR3 reads CASSPVVVGQSDGYTF. CDR3 bases: TGTGCCAGCAGCCCAGTTGTTGTGGGTCAGAGCGATGGCTACACCTTC.

The V and J genes are TRBV19 and TRBJ1-6; D possibly corresponds to TRBD1 (6 bases). V dropped 2 bases and J dropped 5 bases, with 10 bases sitting between them. There are 15 residues in the CDR3. The germline V gene has CDR1 LNHDA and CDR2 SQIVND (reference sequence). CDR3 DNA sequence: TGTGCCAGTAGTATAAGGGCAGGGGATAATTCACCCCTCCACTTT. Translated, it gives CASSIRAGDNSPLHF.